The rows below give T cell receptor beta chains drawn from one sample of a study of T cells in Graves' hyperthyroidism and ophthalmopathy. Each CDR3 protein is one row after TCRdb ran MiXCR on the multiplex PCR reads. The top ten clones hold around 28% of a sample with fewer than 300,000 distinct CDR3 sequences, 25% of them seen once. The specimen sequenced was blood. The receptors originated from a man aged 35-49 years with Graves' hyperthyroidism that later progressed to Graves' ophthalmopathy. Both conserved end residues are part of each CDR3. The D gene is left open where the match is weak. Only some rows state a clone size, as once, few, many or a class for expanded clones.

>NA|TRBJ1-2|TRBV7-2|many
CASSLSGGLPWGYTF
TGTGCCAGCAGCTTGAGTGGCGGCCTTCCGTGGGGCTACACCTTC
>NA|TRBJ1-1|TRBV24-1|many
CATSETGSYEAFF
TGTGCCACCAGTGAAACCGGGAGCTATGAAGCTTTCTTT
>TRBD2|TRBJ2-2|TRBV28|many
CASRGTSGRSGELFF
TGTGCCAGCAGAGGGACTAGCGGGAGATCCGGGGAGCTGTTTTTT
>NA|TRBJ2-2|TRBV28|many
CASMGMLERNTGELFF
TGTGCCAGCATGGGAATGCTCGAAAGGAACACCGGGGAGCTGTTTTTT
>TRBD2|TRBJ2-5|TRBV19|many
CASRAGETLTTQYF
TGTGCCAGTAGGGCGGGGGAGACGTTAACGACCCAGTACTTC
>NA|TRBJ2-7|TRBV12-3/TRBV12-4|NA
CASSLVATAWGQYF
TGTGCCAGCAGTTTAGTGGCTACAGCATGGGGGCAGTACTTC
>NA|TRBJ2-7|TRBV28|many
CASSTSGGEQYF
TGTGCCAGCAGTACCTCGGGTGGTGAGCAGTACTTC
>NA|TRBJ1-3|TRBV5-1|many
CASSTGGSGNTIYF
TGCGCCAGCAGCACAGGTGGATCTGGAAACACCATATATTTT
>TRBD2|TRBJ2-5|TRBV6-1|NA
CASSVWASGRALSETQYF
TGTGCCAGCAGTGTCTGGGCTAGCGGGAGGGCCCTATCGGAGACCCAGTACTTC
>NA|TRBJ2-5|TRBV19|many
CASSAPDSETQYF
TGTGCCAGTAGTGCCCCGGACAGTGAGACCCAGTACTTC
>NA|TRBJ1-1|TRBV19|many
CASSIDPPFGLSLGNTEAFF
TGTGCCAGTAGTATAGACCCCCCGTTTGGCCTCAGCTTGGGCAACACTGAAGCTTTCTTT
>NA|TRBJ1-5|TRBV6-1|many
CASSEGPVQHF
TGTGCCAGCAGTGAAGGGCCAGTACAGCATTTT
>NA|TRBJ2-5|TRBV2|many
CASRMASAITQETQYF
TGTGCCAGCAGGATGGCTAGCGCAATTACTCAAGAGACCCAGTACTTC
>NA|TRBJ1-1|TRBV12-3/TRBV12-4|many
CASTEGRGNTEAFF
TGTGCCAGCACCGAGGGACGGGGGAACACTGAAGCTTTCTTT
>TRBD1|TRBJ1-3|TRBV28|many
CASSRQGEAGNTIYF
TGTGCCAGCAGTCGGCAGGGGGAGGCTGGAAACACCATATATTTT
>NA|TRBJ2-7|TRBV27|many
CASSPSAGLVLTYEQYF
TGTGCCAGCAGTCCCTCGGCAGGGCTCGTCCTCACCTACGAGCAGTACTTC
>NA|TRBJ1-6|TRBV6-1|many
CASSDRAGFSYNSPLHF
TGTGCCAGCAGTGACAGGGCAGGGTTCTCCTATAATTCACCCCTCCACTTT
>NA|TRBJ2-5|TRBV29-1|many
CSAYSGTETQYF
TGCAGCGCTTATAGCGGAACCGAGACCCAGTACTTC
>TRBD2|TRBJ2-3|TRBV2|many
CASSLSGSRGTDTQYF
TGTGCCAGCAGTCTAAGCGGGAGCAGGGGCACAGATACGCAGTATTTT
>TRBD1|TRBJ2-1|TRBV6-1|many
CAARDRLTLNEQFF
TGTGCAGCAAGGGACAGACTAACCCTCAATGAGCAGTTCTTC
>NA|TRBJ2-5|TRBV20-1|many
CSASLRVETQYF
TGCAGTGCCAGCTTACGTGTGGAGACCCAGTACTTC
>TRBD1|TRBJ2-5|TRBV15|once
CATSRTGLQETQYF
TGTGCCACCAGCAGGACAGGGTTACAAGAGACCCAGTACTTC
>TRBD1|TRBJ1-1|TRBV6-5|NA
CASSSRDRGLGDTEAFF
TGTGCCAGCAGTTCCCGGGACAGGGGGCTAGGGGACACTGAAGCTTTCTTT
>NA|TRBJ1-1|TRBV6-5|NA
CASSHKWDAEAFF
TGTGCCAGCAGTCACAAGTGGGACGCTGAAGCTTTCTTT
>NA|TRBJ2-7|TRBV7-8|many
CASSLALQGYEQYF
TGTGCCAGCAGCTTAGCCCTACAGGGTTACGAGCAGTACTTC
>NA|TRBJ1-1|TRBV30|many
CAWSWNQMNTEAFF
TGTGCCTGGAGCTGGAACCAGATGAACACTGAAGCTTTCTTT
>NA|TRBJ1-1|TRBV15|many
CATSRDRDWGSTEAFF
TGTGCCACCAGCAGAGACAGGGATTGGGGAAGCACTGAAGCTTTCTTT
>NA|TRBJ1-1|TRBV14|NA
CASSRLIGVNTEAFF
TGTGCCAGCAGCCGGTTGATTGGGGTGAACACTGAAGCTTTCTTT
>TRBD2|TRBJ2-5|TRBV7-9|few
CASRISGRAETQYF
TGTGCCAGTAGGATTAGCGGGAGGGCCGAGACCCAGTACTTC
>NA|TRBJ1-2|TRBV25-1|NA
CASSDPRPGSGYGYTF
TGTGCCAGCAGTGATCCCCGACCGGGCTCAGGCTATGGCTACACCTTC
>NA|TRBJ1-1|TRBV7-2|many
CASSLGNHGSEAFF
TGTGCCAGCAGCTTAGGAAACCATGGGTCTGAAGCTTTCTTT
>NA|TRBJ2-7|TRBV6-1|many
CASSETQFIYEQYF
TGTGCCAGCAGTGAGACACAGTTCATCTACGAGCAGTACTTC
>NA|TRBJ2-7|TRBV29-1|NA
CSALASSYEQYF
TGCAGCGCCTTGGCCTCCTCCTACGAGCAGTACTTC
>NA|TRBJ1-2|TRBV12-3/TRBV12-4|many
CASSSRQIHYGYTF
TGTGCCAGCAGTTCCCGACAGATACACTATGGCTACACCTTC
>TRBD2|TRBJ2-5|TRBV29-1|NA
CSALEGGILETQYF
TGCAGCGCGCTTGAGGGAGGGATACTGGAGACCCAGTACTTC
>NA|TRBJ2-7|TRBV18|many
CASSPSRSSSYEQYF
TGTGCCAGCTCACCAAGCCGATCTAGCTCCTACGAGCAGTACTTC
>NA|TRBJ1-3|TRBV29-1|many
CSVGQSGYSNTIYF
TGCAGCGTTGGACAGAGTGGATATTCAAACACCATATATTTT
>NA|TRBJ1-1|TRBV12-3/TRBV12-4|many
CASRPNRNTEAFF
TGTGCCAGCAGGCCTAACAGGAACACTGAAGCTTTCTTT
>TRBD1|TRBJ1-2|TRBV20-1|NA
CSARDYVTGGRGYTF
TGCAGTGCTAGAGACTACGTGACAGGGGGACGTGGCTACACCTTC
>TRBD2|TRBJ2-7|TRBV12-3/TRBV12-4|NA
CASSRGRPSYEQYF
TGTGCCAGCAGTCGCGGGAGGCCTTCCTACGAGCAGTACTTC
>NA|TRBJ2-7|TRBV30|many
CAWRGSGAEQYF
TGTGCCTGGAGAGGGTCTGGGGCGGAGCAGTACTTC
>NA|TRBJ2-7|TRBV20-1|NA
CSARRSRSPYEQYF
TGCAGTGCTAGAAGATCTAGGTCTCCCTACGAGCAGTACTTC
>NA|TRBJ1-2|TRBV9|many
CASSVARDYGYTF
TGTGCCAGCAGCGTAGCGCGGGACTATGGCTACACCTTC
>NA|TRBJ1-1|TRBV14|many
CASSQDLGGICFF
TGTGCCAGCAGCCAAGATCTAGGAGGGATTTGTTTCTTT
>NA|TRBJ1-5|TRBV20-1|many
CSARGWDPDQPQHF
TGCAGTGCTAGGGGGTGGGACCCTGATCAGCCCCAGCATTTT
>TRBD1|TRBJ1-5|TRBV6-5|many
CASRGTGGVNQPQHF
TGTGCCAGCAGAGGGACAGGTGGGGTGAATCAGCCCCAGCATTTT
>NA|TRBJ1-1|TRBV3-1|many
CASSQDWRQGVSFF
TGTGCCAGCAGCCAAGATTGGCGGCAGGGTGTTTCTTTCTTT